Shown below are 6 T cell receptor beta chains from a single sample sequenced in a study of tumor-infiltrating lymphocytes in primary liver carcinoma. With a constant-region primer, TCR beta cDNA was made from around 520 ng of total RNA. Modified slightly, ARM-PCR produced TCR beta libraries over three nested multiplex PCR rounds. PCR rounds one and two used TRBV1-TRBV30 forward primers with a C-beta reverse primer for 10 cycles each. TCRdb passed the multiplex PCR reads through MiXCR, listing each CDR3 protein once. The sample comprises approximately 73,000 distinct CDR3 sequences, roughly two thirds of which are singletons, and around 13% rests with the top ten. Total RNA and DNA came together from approximately 20-30 mg of bulk tissue without cell sorting. Sequencing was performed on liver tumor tissue from sampling region 4. Subset specified: tumor region T4, right-lateral pole. Receptors originate from a woman aged 55-69 years with primary liver carcinoma and hepatitis B virus infection.

Regarding this clonotype: This clone may be a read error of a much larger clone one base away. The V and J genes are TRBV28 and TRBJ2-7, with D possibly being TRBD1 (6 bases). CDR1 and CDR2 from the germline V gene are MDHEN and SYDVKM. V lost 5 bases to trimming and J lost 2 bases, with 16 bases between them. The CDR3 has 15 amino acids. DNA of the CDR3: TGTGCCAGCAGTCCGCCGAGTAGGGGGACCTACGAGCAGTACTTC. It is translated as CASSPPSRGTYEQYF.

About this clonotype: A much bigger clone sits one base away, suggesting this may be a read error. CDR3 DNA: TGTGCCTGGAGTGTTATAGGCAGGGGGGACACTGGAGCTTTCTTT. It is translated as CAWSVIGRGDTGAFF. The chain carries TRBV30 and TRBJ1-1; 7 bases fit TRBD1. This CDR3 is 15 amino acids long. CDR1 is GTSNPN, CDR2 SVGIG, per germline (reference sequence).

Concerning this clonotype itself: The conserved final phenylalanine or tryptophan is absent from the CDR3, which likely points to a read error. CDR3 loop: CASSFERLDTQYS. The CDR3 DNA sequence: TGCGCCAGCAGCTTCGAGAGGCTAGATACGCAGTATTCT. The genes are TRBV11-2 and TRBJ2-3, with unresolved D. The V gene's germline CDR1 is SGHAT and CDR2 FQNNGV. This CDR3 contains 13 residues.

A note on this clonotype: The CDR3 ends on some other residue instead of the conserved phenylalanine or tryptophan, so this is likely a read error. The V and J genes are TRBV29-1 and TRBJ2-1, with a weak D call TRBD1 (6 bases). Germline loops: CDR1 SQVTM, CDR2 ANQGSEA. The CDR3 runs to 12 residues. CDR3 sequence reads: CGLQDSYNEQFL. Written as DNA, the CDR3 is TGCGGCCTTCAGGACAGCTACAATGAGCAGTTCTTA.

Details on this clonotype: Its ends do not fully match the called genes, so a read error is possible. This chain links TRBV6-1 with TRBJ2-2; possibly TRBD1 or TRBD2 for D (5 bases each). Germline V lookup: CDR1 MNHNS, CDR2 SASEGT. The CDR3 contains 14 residues. The CDR3: CVSRDGPDIGELFF. In DNA form, the CDR3 reads TGTGTCAGCCGGGACGGCCCGGACATCGGGGAGCTGTTTTTT.

Turning to this clonotype: A junction end diverges from the germline sequence, so it may reflect a read error. The genes are TRBV24-1 and TRBJ2-1; D is uncertain. The CDR3 loop spans 14 amino acids. Germline V gene lookup returns CDR1 KGHDR and CDR2 SFDVKD. This chain's CDR3 is CATSDGDNNNEQLF. As DNA, the CDR3 is TGTGCCACCAGCGATGGTGACAATAACAATGAGCAGCTCTTC.